This T cell receptor beta chain was documented in a study of shared clonotypes between healthy human individuals. Findings of the study overall: Expectations were that clonotype sharing among donors would be affected by sequencing depth. Rarefaction curves obtained for sorted subsets showed sequencing incomplete despite large depth.

This clone was seen a single time. As yet, its antigen is unknown. Deep-level assay runs were performed. Repertoires were generated with immunoSEQ multiplex PCR, while TCRdb's copy carries only in-frame clones and drops some. The table includes over a million clones, approximately 76% detected once. The V gene lost 3 bases and the J gene lost 0 bases, with 10 bases spanning the gap. Germline V gene sequence: CDR1 SGHVS, CDR2 FQNEAQ. This CDR3 region has 15 residues. The chain couples TRBV7-8 to TRBJ2-3; tentatively, D is TRBD2 (5 bases). This receptor was identified in a man between 18 and 35 years old in good health. The sample taken for sequencing was memory CD4+ T cells sorted from blood. Subset denoted: CD45RA-negative fraction. The DNA of the CDR3 is TGTGCCAGCAGCTTTGAGGGTACTAGCACAGATACGCAGTATTTT. Protein sequence: CASSFEGTSTDTQYF.